These T cell receptor beta chains were read from a single sample in a study of blood T cell repertoires in COVID-19. The data were produced by immunoSEQ multiplex PCR, yet TCRdb's version contains in-frame clones alone and is incomplete. The table lists 300,000 to 350,000 clones, 80% to 95% of them singletons, with 6% to 7% in the top ten. Sequencing was carried out using peripheral blood. These receptors came from a woman younger than 45 with COVID-19, enrolled during active disease. CDR3s include the opening cysteine and the closing phenylalanine or tryptophan. D genes are given only for firm matches. Rows may omit the clone size; those that give it use once, few, many or a size class.

d_call cdr3_length j_call v_call clone_size cdr3_nt cdr3_aa
NA 15 TRBJ1-2 TRBV19 NA TGTGCCAGTACAGGCGGGAGGAGTCCTAACTATGGCTACACCTTC CASTGGRSPNYGYTF
NA 13 TRBJ2-1 TRBV7-2 NA TGTGCCAGCAGCTTCTCGGAGTACAATGAGCAGTTCTTC CASSFSEYNEQFF
TRBD2 18 TRBJ2-1 TRBV27 NA TGTGCCAGCAGTCCCGGGACTAGCGGGAGGAGCTCCTACAATGAGCAGTTCTTC CASSPGTSGRSSYNEQFF
TRBD1 16 TRBJ2-2 TRBV27 NA TGTGCCAGCAGTCGACCGGGACAGGGTATAACCGGGGAGCTGTTTTTT CASSRPGQGITGELFF
TRBD1 15 TRBJ1-1 TRBV7-2 NA TGTGCCAGCAGCTTGGGACAGGTTGGCTTAACGGGAGCTTTCTTT CASSLGQVGLTGAFF
NA 14 TRBJ1-4 TRBV6-5 NA TGTGCCAGCAGGAACGACAGGTATAAGGAAAAACTGTTTTTT CASRNDRYKEKLFF
TRBD1 14 TRBJ1-5 TRBV16 NA TGTGCCAGCAGCCCGGGACAGGGAGGTCAGCCCCAGCATTTT CASSPGQGGQPQHF
TRBD1 12 TRBJ1-1 TRBV28 NA TGTGCCAGCGGACAGGGGAGAACTGAAGCTTTCTTT CASGQGRTEAFF
TRBD1 13 TRBJ1-1 TRBV3-1/TRBV3-2 NA TGTGCCAGCAGCCGGACAGGTGGCACTGAAGCTTTCTTT CASSRTGGTEAFF
TRBD2 15 TRBJ2-1 TRBV6-4 NA TGTGCCAGCAGTGACGGCGGGAGGCCGGTATCGGAGCAGTTCTTC CASSDGGRPVSEQFF
TRBD2 14 TRBJ2-7 TRBV7-2 NA TGTGCCAGCAGCTCTAGCGGGAGCTCCTACGAGCAGTACTTC CASSSSGSSYEQYF
NA 14 TRBJ2-1 TRBV9 NA TGTGCCAGCAGCGTAGAATCCAGGTACAATGAGCAGTTCTTC CASSVESRYNEQFF
NA 13 TRBJ2-7 TRBV30 once TGTGCCTGGAGTCACGGGGGACCCTACGAGCAGTACTTC CAWSHGGPYEQYF
TRBD1 15 TRBJ1-2 TRBV2 NA TGTGCCAGCAGGCTAGACAGGGCTACTAACTATGGCTACACCTTC CASRLDRATNYGYTF
NA 17 TRBJ2-1 TRBV9 once TGTGCCAGCAGCGTAGACAGTGGGCTAGCAGCCTACAATGAGCAGTTCTTC CASSVDSGLAAYNEQFF
NA 13 TRBJ2-1 TRBV11-3 NA TGTGCCAGCAGCTTAGAGGCTTACAATGAGCAGTTCTTC CASSLEAYNEQFF
NA 15 TRBJ1-3 TRBV27 NA TGTGCCAGCAGTTTACGTCCAGTCTCTGGAAACACCATATATTTT CASSLRPVSGNTIYF
TRBD1 13 TRBJ1-1 TRBV14 NA TGTGCCAGCAGCCAAGCCGACAGGGGCGCAGCTTTCTTT CASSQADRGAAFF
NA 16 TRBJ2-5 TRBV3-1/TRBV3-2 NA TGTGCCAGCAGCCAAGATTTTTTGGCAGGGCGAGAGACCCAGTACTTC CASSQDFLAGRETQYF
TRBD1 16 TRBJ1-4 TRBV19 once TGTGCCAGTAGTAACGGCCCGGGACAGGTTAATGAAAAACTGTTTTTT CASSNGPGQVNEKLFF
TRBD1 15 TRBJ1-5 TRBV6-2/TRBV6-3 NA TGTGCCAGCAGTTATTCCAGGGGGCAAGGGCAGCCCCAGCATTTT CASSYSRGQGQPQHF
NA 13 TRBJ1-2 TRBV19 NA TGTGCCAGTAGTCGGACAGCTAACTATGGCTACACCTTC CASSRTANYGYTF
TRBD1 15 TRBJ1-5 TRBV19 NA TGTGCCAGTAGTATAGGACAGGGGGCGGGTCAGCCCCAGCATTTT CASSIGQGAGQPQHF
TRBD2 14 TRBJ2-3 TRBV2 NA TGTGCCAGCAGTCTCGGACTAGCGGCAGATACGCAGTATTTT CASSLGLAADTQYF
TRBD1 15 TRBJ1-6 TRBV6-2/TRBV6-3 NA TGTGCCAGCACCCCAAGTGGGACAGATAATTCACCCCTCCACTTT CASTPSGTDNSPLHF
NA 11 TRBJ2-5 TRBV7-6 NA TGTGCCAGCAGCTACGGGGAGACCCAGTACTTC CASSYGETQYF
NA 16 TRBJ2-1 TRBV7-9 NA TGTGCCAGCAGCTTAGTATCGAGCGGACGTTACAATGAGCAGTTCTTC CASSLVSSGRYNEQFF
NA 16 TRBJ2-2 TRBV11-3 NA TGTGCCAGCAGCCGCGGAGGCAGTCTCAACACCGGGGAGCTGTTTTTT CASSRGGSLNTGELFF
TRBD2 16 TRBJ2-1 TRBV7-8 NA TGTGCCAGCAGCCCATCGACTAGCGTCTCCTACAATGAGCAGTTCTTC CASSPSTSVSYNEQFF
NA 17 TRBJ2-5 TRBV24-1 NA TGTGCCACCAGTGATTTGCACAGGCAGGGTGTAGGGGAGACCCAGTACTTC CATSDLHRQGVGETQYF
NA 14 TRBJ2-1 TRBV5-1 NA TGCGCCAGCAGACCCCGGGCCAGGGCCAATGAGCAGTTCTTC CASRPRARANEQFF
NA 15 TRBJ2-7 TRBV19 NA TGTGCCAGTAGTATAGCGGGGACTCGGCACTACGAGCAGTACTTC CASSIAGTRHYEQYF
NA 15 TRBJ1-1 TRBV9 NA TGTGCCAGCAGCGTAGTAAATGCGGGGAACACTGAAGCTTTCTTT CASSVVNAGNTEAFF
TRBD1 15 TRBJ1-1 TRBV28 once TGTGCCAGCAGTTCACCGGGACAGGGGCGCTCTGAAGCTTTCTTT CASSSPGQGRSEAFF
NA 13 TRBJ1-1 TRBV6-5 NA TGTGCCAGCAGGCATACAGGGAACACTGAAGCTTTCTTT CASRHTGNTEAFF
NA 15 TRBJ1-3 TRBV6-5 NA TGTGCCAGCAGACCACGAATCGCGGGCGGAGGCACCATATATTTT CASRPRIAGGGTIYF
NA 15 TRBJ1-5 TRBV2 NA TGTGCCAGCAGTGAGGGGGGGTATAGCAATCAGCCCCAGCATTTT CASSEGGYSNQPQHF
NA 13 TRBJ1-1 TRBV7-9 few TGTGCCAGCGCGACCACAGGAAACACTGAAGCTTTCTTT CASATTGNTEAFF
TRBD1 11 TRBJ1-1 TRBV10-2 NA TGCGCCAGCAGACAGGGGGCTGAAGCTTTCTTT CASRQGAEAFF
NA 15 TRBJ2-7 TRBV2 NA TGTGCCAGCAGTGAACAGTATATTCAGGCCTACGAGCAGTACTTC CASSEQYIQAYEQYF
TRBD1 15 TRBJ1-5 TRBV6-2/TRBV6-3 NA TGTGCCAGCAGCAGACCGACAGGGTTAGTTCAGCCCCAGCATTTT CASSRPTGLVQPQHF
NA 12 TRBJ2-5 TRBV7-2 NA TGTGCCAGCAGCTTAGGGGAGGAGACCCAGTACTTC CASSLGEETQYF
NA 14 TRBJ1-4 TRBV15 NA TGTGCCACCAGCAGAGGGGGGGAGGGTGAAAAACTGTTTTTT CATSRGGEGEKLFF
TRBD2 14 TRBJ2-7 TRBV7-6 NA TGTGCCAGCAGCTTCGGGGGGTCGACGGCCGAGCAGTACTTC CASSFGGSTAEQYF
NA 15 TRBJ2-5 TRBV7-2 once TGTGCCAGCACCGCCTCTGGGACAACGAAAGAGACCCAGTACTTC CASTASGTTKETQYF
NA 14 TRBJ1-2 TRBV2 few TGTGCCAGCAGGCCCCAGGGTTCTAACTATGGCTACACCTTC CASRPQGSNYGYTF
NA 13 TRBJ1-4 TRBV2 NA TGTGCCAGCAGTGCCGGGGGTTATGAAAAACTGTTTTTT CASSAGGYEKLFF
TRBD1 12 TRBJ1-3 TRBV30 once TGTGCCTGGGAGACAGGGACGTACACCATATATTTT CAWETGTYTIYF
NA 16 TRBJ2-2 TRBV21-1 NA TGTGCCAGCAGCAAATCGTTACAGGGCTCAACCGGGGAGCTGTTTTTT CASSKSLQGSTGELFF
TRBD1 15 TRBJ1-2 TRBV4-1 NA TGCGCCAGCAGCCGAGAGGACAGGGCGGACTATGGCTACACCTTC CASSREDRADYGYTF
NA 15 TRBJ1-1 TRBV19 NA TGTGCCAGTAGTATGCGGACAGCAAGGAACACTGAAGCTTTCTTT CASSMRTARNTEAFF
NA 15 TRBJ1-1 TRBV7-9 NA TGTGCCAGCAGCCCCCTACAGGGTGGGGACACTGAAGCTTTCTTT CASSPLQGGDTEAFF
TRBD1 17 TRBJ2-3 TRBV4-1 NA TGCGCCAGCAGCCAAGATGGAGGACAGGGAAGGGCAGATACGCAGTATTTT CASSQDGGQGRADTQYF
TRBD1 15 TRBJ2-2 TRBV5-1 NA TGCGCCAGCAGCTTGGGAGGGGGCGGCACCGGGGAGCTGTTTTTT CASSLGGGGTGELFF
NA 16 TRBJ2-2 TRBV18 NA TGTGCCAGCTCACGAGCCACAGGGAGGGGAACCGGGGAGCTGTTTTTT CASSRATGRGTGELFF